This T cell receptor beta chain was recorded in a study of blood T cell repertoires in COVID-19. Study background: Sites in the United States, Italy and Spain provided acute and convalescent COVID-19 samples. T cells, B-cell-depleted T cells, or PBMCs provided the cDNA or gDNA that served as material.

This clone has just a few counts. The CDR3 is made up of 13 amino acids. Trimming cost V 5 bases and J 10 bases, with 12 bases left between them. Germline CDR1 is SGHAT and CDR2 is FQNNGV. In the original workflow: Amplification of reference gene primers was used by the study to estimate nucleated cell counts. The assay was immunoSEQ multiplex PCR, and TCRdb's table has in-frame clones only and misses some. V, J and clone size are those of that table, while D and trimming were read from the DNA. This table holds 200,000 to 250,000 clones, roughly four fifths found once. The sequence derives from a woman between 35 and 50 years old with acute or convalescent COVID-19. Sequencing was carried out using peripheral blood. V usage is TRBV11-2 and J usage is TRBJ1-6; D unresolved. This chain's CDR3 is CASSLGERSPLHF. The CDR3 nucleotides are TGTGCCAGCAGCCTCGGGGAGAGGTCACCCCTCCACTTT.